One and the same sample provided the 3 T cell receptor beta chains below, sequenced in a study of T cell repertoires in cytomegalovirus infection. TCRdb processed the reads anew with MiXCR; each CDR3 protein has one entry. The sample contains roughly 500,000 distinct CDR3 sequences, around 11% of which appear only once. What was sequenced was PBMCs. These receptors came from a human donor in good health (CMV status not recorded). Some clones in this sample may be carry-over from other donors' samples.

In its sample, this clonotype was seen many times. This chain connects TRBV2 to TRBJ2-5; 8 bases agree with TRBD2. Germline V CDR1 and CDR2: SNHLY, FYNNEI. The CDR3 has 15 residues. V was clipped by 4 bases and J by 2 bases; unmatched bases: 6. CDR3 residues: CASSGSGLAQETQYF. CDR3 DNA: TGTGCCAGCAGTGGATCCGGACTAGCTCAAGAGACCCAGTACTTC.

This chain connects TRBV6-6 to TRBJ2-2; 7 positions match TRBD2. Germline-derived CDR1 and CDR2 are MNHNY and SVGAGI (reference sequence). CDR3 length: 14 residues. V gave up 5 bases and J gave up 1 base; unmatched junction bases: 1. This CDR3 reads CASSGLVNTGELFF. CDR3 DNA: TGTGCCAGCAGTGGACTAGTGAACACCGGGGAGCTGTTTTTT.

The CDR3 spells CSGADPRDNSPLHF. CDR3 coding DNA: TGCAGTGGGGCGGACCCCAGAGATAATTCACCCCTCCACTTT. V is TRBV20-1 and J is TRBJ1-6; D is undetermined. With 7 bases removed from V and 5 bases from J, the gap between germline ends came to 15 bases. The CDR3 contains 14 residues. The germline V gene encodes CDR1 DFQATT and CDR2 SNEGSKA (reference sequence).